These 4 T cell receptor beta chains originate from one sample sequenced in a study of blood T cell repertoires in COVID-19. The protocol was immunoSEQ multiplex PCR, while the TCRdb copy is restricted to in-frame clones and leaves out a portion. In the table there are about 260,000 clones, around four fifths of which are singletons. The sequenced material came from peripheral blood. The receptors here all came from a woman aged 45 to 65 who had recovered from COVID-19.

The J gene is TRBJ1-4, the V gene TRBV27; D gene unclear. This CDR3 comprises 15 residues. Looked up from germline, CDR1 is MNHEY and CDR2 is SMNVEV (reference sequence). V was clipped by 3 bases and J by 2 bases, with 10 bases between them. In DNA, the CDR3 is TGTGCCAGCAGTTTTGTCCGAGGGACTAATGAAAAACTGTTTTTT. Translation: CASSFVRGTNEKLFF.

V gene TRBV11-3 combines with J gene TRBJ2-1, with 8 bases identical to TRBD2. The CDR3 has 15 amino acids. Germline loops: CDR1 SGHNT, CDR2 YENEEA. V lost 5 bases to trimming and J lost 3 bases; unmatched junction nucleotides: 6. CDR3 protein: CASSAPGLGYNEQFF. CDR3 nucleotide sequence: TGTGCCAGCAGCGCACCGGGACTAGGCTACAATGAGCAGTTCTTC.

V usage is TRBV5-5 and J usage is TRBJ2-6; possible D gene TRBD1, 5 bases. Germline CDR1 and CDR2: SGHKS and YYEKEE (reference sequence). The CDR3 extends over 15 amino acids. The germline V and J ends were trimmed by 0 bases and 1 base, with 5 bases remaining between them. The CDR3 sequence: CASSLDRSGANVLTF. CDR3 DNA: TGTGCCAGCAGCTTGGACAGGTCTGGGGCCAACGTCCTGACTTTC. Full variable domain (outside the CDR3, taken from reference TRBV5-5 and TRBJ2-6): DAGVTQSPTHLIKTRGQQVTLRCSPISGHKSVSWYQQVLGQGPQFIFQYYEKEERGRGNFPDRFSARQFPNYSSELNVNALLLGDSALYLCASSLDRSGANVLTFGAGSRLTVL.

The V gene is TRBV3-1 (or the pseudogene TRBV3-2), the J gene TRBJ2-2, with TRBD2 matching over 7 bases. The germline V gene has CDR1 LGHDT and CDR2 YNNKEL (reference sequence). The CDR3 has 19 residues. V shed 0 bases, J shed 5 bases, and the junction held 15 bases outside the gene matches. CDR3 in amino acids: CASSQDSSGGSVGTGELFF. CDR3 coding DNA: TGTGCCAGCAGCCAAGATAGTTCGGGCGGGAGTGTTGGTACCGGGGAGCTGTTTTTT.